This passage covers 16 T cell receptor beta chains from one sample sequenced in a study of blood T cell repertoires in COVID-19. This table comes from immunoSEQ multiplex PCR, and its TCRdb copy is limited to in-frame clones, with some not included. There are almost 95,000 clones in the sample; around 88% occur only once, and roughly 18% lies in the top ten. The material sequenced was peripheral blood. Every receptor here comes from a woman aged 60-75 years with COVID-19, enrolled during active disease.

This clone was recorded a few times. This chain uses TRBV11-2 with TRBJ2-3; 9 bases line up with TRBD2. CDR1 is SGHAT, CDR2 FQNNGV, per germline. J gave up 2 bases and V 5 bases, and 8 bases lay outside the gene matches. The CDR3 runs 16 residues. In nucleotides, the CDR3 is TGTGCCAGCAGCCATAGCGGGGGCCCCCCCACAGATACGCAGTATTTT. Encoded protein: CASSHSGGPPTDTQYF.

The chain couples TRBV6-4 to TRBJ1-1; 12 bases map to TRBD1. This CDR3 has 15 amino acids. Germline trimming cut 1 base from V and 6 bases from J; bases unmatched to any gene: 3. Germline V gene sequence: CDR1 MRHNA, CDR2 SNTAGT. The CDR3 protein is CASSDFRDRGPEAFF. In DNA form, the CDR3 reads TGTGCCAGCAGTGACTTCCGGGACAGGGGGCCTGAAGCTTTCTTT.

The chain combines TRBV4-3 with TRBJ1-4, with D possibly matching TRBD1 (5 bases). CDR1 and CDR2 (germline): LGHNA, YSLEER. V was clipped by 0 bases and J by 5 bases, with 13 bases between them. The CDR3 has 16 amino acids. The CDR3 DNA reads TGCGCCAGCAGCCAAGATCTCAACAGGAGAAATGAAAAACTGTTTTTT. Translated, it gives CASSQDLNRRNEKLFF.

A word on this clone: At one end, the junction sequence differs from germline, possibly due to a read error. The sample has other DNA sequences that encode this CDR3 too. The chain is built from TRBV5-4 and TRBJ2-1; 11 nucleotides line up with TRBD1. The CDR3 spans 14 residues. Looked up from germline, CDR1 is SGHNT and CDR2 is YYREEE (reference sequence). This chain's CDR3 is CASRTGGNYNEQFF. CDR3 bases: TGCGCCAGCAGGACAGGGGGCAACTACAATGAGCAGTTCTTC.

The chain couples TRBV10-3 to TRBJ1-5, with 8 bases that match TRBD1. With 10 bases clipped from V and 1 base from J, the junction kept 3 bases outside the gene matches. Germline loops: CDR1 ENHRY, CDR2 SYGVKD. This CDR3 contains 13 residues. The CDR3 here is CATTGASNQPQHF. As DNA, the CDR3 is TGTGCCACGACAGGGGCCAGCAATCAGCCCCAGCATTTT.

As DNA, the CDR3 is TGTGCCAGCAGTCGGACAGGGAGAAACGAAAAACTGTTTTTT. Its protein is CASSRTGRNEKLFF. V gene TRBV6-5 combines with J gene TRBJ1-4, with 8 bases fitting TRBD1. CDR3 length: 14 residues. The V gene end was trimmed by 5 bases and the J gene end by 8 bases; junction bases not matched to a gene: 7. The V gene's germline CDR1 is MNHEY and CDR2 SVGAGI.

The J gene is TRBJ2-2, the V gene TRBV7-8; the match to TRBD1 covers 7 bases. V lost 6 bases and J lost 3; bases outside the gene matches: 7. Germline V gene lookup returns CDR1 SGHVS and CDR2 FQNEAQ. The length of the CDR3 is 15 residues. This chain's CDR3 is CASRPGQKYTGELFF. The CDR3 coding sequence is TGTGCCAGCAGGCCGGGACAGAAATACACCGGGGAGCTGTTTTTT.

V and J are TRBV7-9 and TRBJ2-6; D is perhaps TRBD1 or TRBD2 (5 bases each). Trimming took off 5 bases at V and 12 bases at J, with 8 bases between the two ends. This CDR3 has 11 amino acids. Germline V CDR1 and CDR2: SEHNR, FQNEAQ (reference sequence). This CDR3 is CASSRDGVLTF. The DNA of the CDR3 is TGTGCCAGCAGCAGGGACGGCGTCCTGACTTTC.

V usage is TRBV7-7 and J usage is TRBJ2-5, with TRBD2 identical over 7 bases. The CDR3 runs to 14 residues. CDR1 is SSHAT, CDR2 FNYEAQ, per germline (reference sequence). With 8 bases clipped from V and 5 bases from J, the junction kept 11 bases outside the gene matches. The CDR3 loop reads CASSGTTSGETQYF. CDR3 nucleotides: TGTGCCAGCTCCGGGACTACCTCCGGGGAGACCCAGTACTTC.

The CDR3 is CASSSSGGYNEQFF. In DNA, the CDR3 is TGTGCCAGCAGTTCGAGCGGGGGCTACAATGAGCAGTTCTTC. The chain is built from TRBV28 and TRBJ2-1; TRBD2 matches 8 bases. V shed 4 bases, J shed 3 bases, and the junction held 2 bases outside the gene matches. Germline CDR1 reads MDHEN; CDR2 reads SYDVKM. The CDR3 totals 14 residues.

The chain couples TRBV6-1 to TRBJ1-2; perhaps TRBD1 as D (5 bases). V dropped 7 bases and J dropped 5 bases, with 20 bases sitting between them. In germline, CDR1 is MNHNS, CDR2 SASEGT. CDR3 length: 15 residues. The CDR3 loop is CASNVAGTAGYGYTF. Here the CDR3 DNA reads TGTGCCAGCAACGTAGCCGGGACGGCGGGGTATGGCTACACCTTC.

The rearrangement uses TRBV27 and TRBJ2-1, with 8 positions matching TRBD2. V gave up 3 bases and J gave up 4 bases; unmatched junction bases: 11. Per the germline V gene, CDR1 is MNHEY and CDR2 is SMNVEV (reference sequence). The CDR3 contains 17 residues. CDR3 sequence reads: CASSLEVGGGMYNEQFF. CDR3 DNA sequence: TGTGCCAGCAGTTTGGAGGTCGGGGGGGGGATGTACAATGAGCAGTTCTTC.

There are a few counts of this clone. The V and J genes are TRBV5-4 and TRBJ1-2, with a possible D match to TRBD1 (6 bases). CDR3 length equals 13 residues. CDR1 and CDR2 (germline): SGHNT, YYREEE (reference sequence). V dropped 5 bases and J dropped 1 base, with 9 bases sitting between them. This CDR3 is CASSQDSNYGYTF. The DNA for the CDR3 is TGTGCCAGCAGTCAGGACAGTAACTATGGCTACACCTTC. Complete variable domain (other parts from reference TRBV5-4 and TRBJ1-2): ETGVTQSPTHLIKTRGQQVTLRCSSQSGHNTVSWYQQALGQGPQFIFQYYREEENGRGNFPPRFSGLQFPNYSSELNVNALELDDSALYLCASSQDSNYGYTFGSGTRLTVV.

The V call is TRBV19, the J call TRBJ2-4, with TRBD2 matching 7 bases. Trimming removed 6 bases from V and 10 bases from J; junction bases left unmatched: 18. CDR1 and CDR2 from the germline V gene are LNHDA and SQIVND (reference sequence). The length of the CDR3 is 16 residues. CDR3 sequence reads: CASSSATSPAGRIQYF. The DNA for the CDR3 is TGTGCCAGTAGCTCAGCTACATCTCCAGCGGGGCGGATTCAGTACTTC.

V and J are TRBV3-1 (or the pseudogene TRBV3-2) and TRBJ1-1, with TRBD1 matching over 9 bases. The germline V gene encodes CDR1 LGHDT and CDR2 YNNKEL (reference sequence). V shed 3 bases, J shed 4 bases, and the junction held 3 bases outside the gene matches. This CDR3 is 14 amino acids long. The CDR3 coding sequence is TGTGCCAGCAGCCACGGGACAGGGACCACTGAAGCTTTCTTT. As protein: CASSHGTGTTEAFF.

The chain combines TRBV6-5 with TRBJ1-6; the match to TRBD1 covers 7 bases. Germline V gene lookup returns CDR1 MNHEY and CDR2 SVGAGI. Trimming cost V 7 bases and J 11 bases; bases outside gene matches: 11. This CDR3 region has 14 residues. In DNA, the CDR3 is TGTGCCAGCAAGGAGACAGGGAAGAAGACACCCCTCCACTTT. Encoded protein: CASKETGKKTPLHF.